The entry that follows covers one TCR beta chain sequence. The target antigen is unknown. Assay: immunoSEQ multiplex PCR; the TCRdb copy retains only in-frame clones and omits some. The table records about 27,000 clones, approximately 78% of them present only once. The source of the sample is a study of vaccination effects on CD4 cells after COVID-19. Study in general: A couple of convalescent patients were sampled 16 days and one week before vaccination. Findings and caveats of the study: Clones from infection and from vaccination both contracted markedly late after vaccination. New vaccine-induced clones made up most post-vaccine spike-reactive clones in convalescents.

CDR1 SGHRS and CDR2 YFSETQ come from the germline V gene. V trimming: 4 bases; J trimming: 7 bases; junction bases outside the gene matches: 13. The CDR3 sequence is 15 residues long. Sequencing followed a ViraFEST assay step that expanded antigen-specific CD4+ T cells with viral peptide pools. At the end of 9 to 11 days of culture, CD4+ T cells were isolated. Sometime from March through December 2020, the person acquired a SARS-CoV-2 infection that PCR confirmed. With roughly 9.5 ug/ml peptides and about 9.7 IU/ml IL-2, around 2.1 million PBMC per well were cultured. Sequencing was performed on CD4+ T cells from PBMCs cultured with HCoV-NL63 spike peptides, taken before COVID-19 vaccination. The TCR comes from a human donor who had a prior SARS-CoV-2 infection. The V call is TRBV5-1, the J call TRBJ1-1; 7 positions agree with TRBD1. Written as DNA, the CDR3 is TGCGCCAGCAGCATATCAAGCCCAGGGGGAGGTGAAGCTTTCTTT. Translation gives CASSISSPGGGEAFF.